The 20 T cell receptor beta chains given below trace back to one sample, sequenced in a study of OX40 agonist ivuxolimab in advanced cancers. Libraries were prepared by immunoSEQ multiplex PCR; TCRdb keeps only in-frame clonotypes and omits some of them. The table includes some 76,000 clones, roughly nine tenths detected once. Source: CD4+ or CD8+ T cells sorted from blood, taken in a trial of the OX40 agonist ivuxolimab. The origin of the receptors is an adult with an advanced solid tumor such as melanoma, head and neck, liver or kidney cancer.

The CDR3 coding sequence is TGTGCCAGCAGCGAGCTACAGGACCAGGAAGCTTTCTTT. Protein product: CASSELQDQEAFF. The V and J genes are TRBV9 and TRBJ1-1, with D possibly TRBD1 on 5 matching bases. CDR3 length equals 13 residues. The V end was cut by 3 bases, the J end by 8 bases, with 14 bases between. Germline assignment: CDR1 SGDLS and CDR2 YYNGEE.

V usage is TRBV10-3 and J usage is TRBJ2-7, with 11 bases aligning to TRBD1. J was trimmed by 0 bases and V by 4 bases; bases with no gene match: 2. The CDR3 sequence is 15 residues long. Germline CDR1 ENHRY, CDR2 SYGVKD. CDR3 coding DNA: TGTGCCATCAGTGGTGGGACAGGGGGCTCCTACGAGCAGTACTTC. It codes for CAISGGTGGSYEQYF.

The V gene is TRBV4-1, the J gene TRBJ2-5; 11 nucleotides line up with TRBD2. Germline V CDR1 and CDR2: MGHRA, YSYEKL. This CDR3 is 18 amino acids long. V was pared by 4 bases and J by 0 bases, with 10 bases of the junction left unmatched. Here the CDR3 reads CASSLRTSGYEDQETQYF. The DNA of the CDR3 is TGCGCCAGCAGCCTAAGGACTAGCGGGTATGAGGACCAAGAGACCCAGTACTTC.

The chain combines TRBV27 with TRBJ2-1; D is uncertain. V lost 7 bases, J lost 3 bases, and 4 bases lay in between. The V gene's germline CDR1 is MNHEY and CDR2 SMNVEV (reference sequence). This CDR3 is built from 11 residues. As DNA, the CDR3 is TGTGCCAGCAATAACTACAATGAGCAGTTCTTC. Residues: CASNNYNEQFF.

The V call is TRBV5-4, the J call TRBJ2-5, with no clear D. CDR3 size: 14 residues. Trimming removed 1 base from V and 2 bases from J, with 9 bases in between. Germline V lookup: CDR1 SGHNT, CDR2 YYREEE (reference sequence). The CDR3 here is CASSLRVEQETQYF. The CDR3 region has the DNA TGTGCCAGCAGCTTGCGTGTGGAACAAGAGACCCAGTACTTC.

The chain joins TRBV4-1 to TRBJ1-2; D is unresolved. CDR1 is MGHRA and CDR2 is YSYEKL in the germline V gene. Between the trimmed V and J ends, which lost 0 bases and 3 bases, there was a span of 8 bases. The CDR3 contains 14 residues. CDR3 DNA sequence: TGCGCCAGCAGCCAAGATCTTGGGGACTATGGCTACACCTTC. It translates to CASSQDLGDYGYTF.

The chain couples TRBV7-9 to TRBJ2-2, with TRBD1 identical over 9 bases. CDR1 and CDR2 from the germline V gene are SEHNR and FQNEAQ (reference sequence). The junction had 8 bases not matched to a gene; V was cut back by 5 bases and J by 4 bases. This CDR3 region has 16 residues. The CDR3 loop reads CASSLGTGIFTGELFF. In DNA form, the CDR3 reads TGTGCCAGCAGCCTAGGGACAGGGATATTCACCGGGGAGCTGTTTTTT.

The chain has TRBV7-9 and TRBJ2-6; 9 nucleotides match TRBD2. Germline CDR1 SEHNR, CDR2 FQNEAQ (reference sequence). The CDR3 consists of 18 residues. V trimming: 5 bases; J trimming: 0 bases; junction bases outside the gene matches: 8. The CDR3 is CASSTTSGQGSGANVLTF. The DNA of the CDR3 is TGTGCCAGCAGCACCACTAGCGGGCAAGGCTCTGGGGCCAACGTCCTGACTTTC.

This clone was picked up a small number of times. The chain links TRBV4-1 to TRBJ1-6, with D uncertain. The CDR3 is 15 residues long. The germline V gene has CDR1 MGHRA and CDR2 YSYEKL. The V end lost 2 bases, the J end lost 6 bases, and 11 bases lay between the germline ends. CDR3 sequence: CASSQSSETNSPLHF. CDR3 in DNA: TGCGCCAGCAGCCAATCAAGCGAAACTAATTCACCCCTCCACTTT.

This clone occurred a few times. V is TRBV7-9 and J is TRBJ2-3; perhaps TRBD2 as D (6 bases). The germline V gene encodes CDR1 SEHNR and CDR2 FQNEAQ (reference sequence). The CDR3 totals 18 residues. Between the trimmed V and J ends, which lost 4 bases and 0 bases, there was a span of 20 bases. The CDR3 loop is CASSSPNGISGSTDTQYF. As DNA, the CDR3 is TGTGCCAGCAGCTCCCCTAACGGGATTAGCGGTAGCACAGATACGCAGTATTTT.

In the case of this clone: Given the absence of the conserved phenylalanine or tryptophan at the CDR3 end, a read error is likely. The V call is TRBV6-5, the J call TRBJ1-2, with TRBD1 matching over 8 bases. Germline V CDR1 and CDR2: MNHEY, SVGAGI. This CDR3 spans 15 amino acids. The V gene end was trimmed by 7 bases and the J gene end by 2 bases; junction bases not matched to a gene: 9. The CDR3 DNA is TGTGCCAGCACCAAGGGACAGGAGATAAACTATGGCTACACCTCC. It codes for CASTKGQEINYGYTS.

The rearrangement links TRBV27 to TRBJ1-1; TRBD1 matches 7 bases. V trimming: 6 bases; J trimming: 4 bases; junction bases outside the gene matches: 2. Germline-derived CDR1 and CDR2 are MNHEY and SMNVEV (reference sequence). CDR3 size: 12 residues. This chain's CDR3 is CASRAGGTEAFF. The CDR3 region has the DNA TGTGCCAGCAGAGCAGGGGGCACTGAAGCTTTCTTT.

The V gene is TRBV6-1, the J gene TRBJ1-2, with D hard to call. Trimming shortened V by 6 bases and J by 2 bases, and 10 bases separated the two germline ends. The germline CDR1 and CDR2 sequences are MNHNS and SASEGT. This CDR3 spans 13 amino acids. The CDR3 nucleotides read TGTGCCAGCAGCGGCACGGGCAACTATGGCTACACCTTC. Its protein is CASSGTGNYGYTF.

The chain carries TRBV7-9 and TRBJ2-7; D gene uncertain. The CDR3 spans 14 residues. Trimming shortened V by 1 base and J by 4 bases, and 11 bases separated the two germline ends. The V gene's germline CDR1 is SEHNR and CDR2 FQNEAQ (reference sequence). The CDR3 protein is CASSLGGPSYEQYF. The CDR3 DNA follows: TGTGCCAGCAGCTTAGGGGGTCCCTCTTACGAGCAGTACTTC.

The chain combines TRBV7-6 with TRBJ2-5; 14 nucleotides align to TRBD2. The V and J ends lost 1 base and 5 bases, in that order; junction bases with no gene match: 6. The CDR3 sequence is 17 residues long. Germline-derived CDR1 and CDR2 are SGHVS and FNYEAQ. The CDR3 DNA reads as TGTGCCAGCAGCTTAGTGACTAGCGGGGGGGCATGGGAGACCCAGTACTTC. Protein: CASSLVTSGGAWETQYF.

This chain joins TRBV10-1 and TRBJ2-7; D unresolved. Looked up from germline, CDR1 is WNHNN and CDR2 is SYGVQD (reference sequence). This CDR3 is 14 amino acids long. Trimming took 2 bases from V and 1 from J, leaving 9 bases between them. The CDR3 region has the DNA TGCGCCAGCAGTGAGCCTACGGAATCCTACGAGCAGTACTTC. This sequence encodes CASSEPTESYEQYF.

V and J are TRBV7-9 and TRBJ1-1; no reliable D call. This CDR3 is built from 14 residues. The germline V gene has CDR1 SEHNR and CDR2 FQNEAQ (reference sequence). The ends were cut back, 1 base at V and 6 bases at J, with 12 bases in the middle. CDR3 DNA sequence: TGTGCCAGCAGCTTAGGCGACCTCGACCCTGAAGCTTTCTTT. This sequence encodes CASSLGDLDPEAFF.

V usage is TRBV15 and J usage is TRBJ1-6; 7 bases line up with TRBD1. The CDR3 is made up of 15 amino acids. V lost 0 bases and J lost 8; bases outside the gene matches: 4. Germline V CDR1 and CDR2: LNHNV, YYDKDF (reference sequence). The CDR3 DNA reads TGTGCCACCAGCAGAGACAGGGGGAGGGATTCACCCCTCCACTTT. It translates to CATSRDRGRDSPLHF. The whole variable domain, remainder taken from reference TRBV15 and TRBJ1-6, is DAMVIQNPRYQVTQFGKPVTLSCSQTLNHNVMYWYQQKSSQAPKLLFHYYDKDFNNEADTPDNFQSRRPNTSFCFLDIRSPGLGDTAMYLCATSRDRGRDSPLHFGNGTRLTVT.

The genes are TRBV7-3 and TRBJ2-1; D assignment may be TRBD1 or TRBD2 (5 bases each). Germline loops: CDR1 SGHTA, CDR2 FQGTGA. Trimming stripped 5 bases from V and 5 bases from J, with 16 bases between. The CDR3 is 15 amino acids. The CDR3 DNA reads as TGTGCCAGCAGCCACGACCGGGACCTGCACAATGAGCAGTTCTTC. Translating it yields CASSHDRDLHNEQFF.

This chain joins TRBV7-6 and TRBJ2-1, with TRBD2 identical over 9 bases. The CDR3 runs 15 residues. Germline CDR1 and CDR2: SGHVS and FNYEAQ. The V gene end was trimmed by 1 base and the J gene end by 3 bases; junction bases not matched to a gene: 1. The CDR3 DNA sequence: TGTGCCAGCAGCTTAGGAGCGGGGGGCTACAATGAGCAGTTCTTC. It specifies CASSLGAGGYNEQFF.